The rows below give T cell receptor beta chains drawn from one sample of a study of T cells in Graves' hyperthyroidism and ophthalmopathy. From the multiplex PCR reads, TCRdb called clonotypes with MiXCR, one entry per CDR3 protein. The data contain about 360,000 distinct CDR3 sequences, about 15% of them seen just once; the ten biggest clones take up around a quarter. Sequencing was performed on blood. Every receptor here comes from a woman under 30 with Graves' hyperthyroidism that later progressed to Graves' ophthalmopathy. CDR3s include the opening cysteine and the closing phenylalanine or tryptophan. The order of the fields is V gene, D gene, clone size, J gene, CDR3 DNA, CDR3 protein. A D gene is named only where the DNA matches it firmly. Clone size is given for some rows only: seen once, a few or many times, or a class if the clone is expanded.

>TRBV13|-|-|TRBJ2-5
TGTGCCAGCAGTGACTCAGGGACGGAGACCCAGTACTTC
CASSDSGTETQYF
>TRBV2|TRBD2|many|TRBJ2-7
TGTGCCAGCAGTGGAGCGGGAGGGAGGTACGAGCAGTACTTC
CASSGAGGRYEQYF
>TRBV4-1|TRBD1|-|TRBJ1-5
TGCGCCAGCAGCCAAGAAGTGACAGGGAGGTCTCAGCCCCAGCATTTT
CASSQEVTGRSQPQHF
>TRBV6-5|-|-|TRBJ2-7
TGTGCCAGCAGTTACTCGGCTAGCTCCTACGAGCAGTACTTC
CASSYSASSYEQYF
>TRBV27|-|many|TRBJ2-3
TGTGCCAGCAGTTTCGCCGGGCAGACTCGTGTAAGCACAGATACGCAGTATTTT
CASSFAGQTRVSTDTQYF
>TRBV5-1|TRBD2|many|TRBJ2-1
TGCGCCAGCAGCACTGGCGGGAGGGACACCCTAGAGCAGTTCTTC
CASSTGGRDTLEQFF
>TRBV13|TRBD2|few|TRBJ2-1
TGTGCCAGCAGCTCTCGGGGGGTGGGTGACTACAATGAGCAGTTCTTC
CASSSRGVGDYNEQFF
>TRBV18|-|many|TRBJ1-5
TGTGCCAGCTCACAGGACGGACCGGCACCCCAGCATTTT
CASSQDGPAPQHF
>TRBV18|-|many|TRBJ2-7
TGTGCCAGCTCACCAGTCAAGAGCTCCTACGAGCAGTACTTC
CASSPVKSSYEQYF
>TRBV5-8|TRBD1|many|TRBJ2-5
TGTGCCAGCAGCACGGGACAGGGCGGCGAGACCCAGTACTTC
CASSTGQGGETQYF
>TRBV2|-|many|TRBJ2-5
TGTGCCAGCAGTTCTAGGTCTCCTCTTCCGGAGACCCAGTACTTC
CASSSRSPLPETQYF
>TRBV19|-|few|TRBJ2-2
TGTGCCAGTAATCCGCGGACCGGGGAGCTGTTTTTT
CASNPRTGELFF
>TRBV27|TRBD1|many|TRBJ2-7
TGTGCCAGCTCTTCGGGACAGTTCGAGCAGTACTTC
CASSSGQFEQYF
>TRBV12-5|TRBD2|-|TRBJ2-5
TGTGCTAGTGGTTTGCGGGGCCGGGAGTCGAGCGGGAGGGCTGTTCAAGAGACCCAGTACTTC
CASGLRGRESSGRAVQETQYF
>TRBV12-3/TRBV12-4|TRBD2|-|TRBJ2-1
TGTGCCAGCAGCCAAGGACTAGCGGGGTCCAATGAGCAGTTCTTC
CASSQGLAGSNEQFF
>TRBV7-2|TRBD2|-|TRBJ2-1
TGTGCCAGCAGCCCCCCCCCACTAGCGGGAGGTATGGGTGAGCAGTTCTTC
CASSPPPLAGGMGEQFF
>TRBV6-4|TRBD1|few|TRBJ2-2
TGTGCCAGCAGTGCGGACAGGGTCACCGGGGAGCTGTTTTTT
CASSADRVTGELFF
>TRBV3-1|-|many|TRBJ2-5
TGTGCCAGCAGCCAAGTTGAGCAGACCCAGTACTTC
CASSQVEQTQYF
>TRBV10-3|-|-|TRBJ2-2
TGTGCCATCAGGGGGACGACGAACACCGGGGAGCTGTTTTTT
CAIRGTTNTGELFF
>TRBV5-1|-|many|TRBJ2-2
TGCGCCAGCAGCTGGAGCGGGAACACCGGGGAGCTGTTTTTT
CASSWSGNTGELFF
>TRBV7-3|-|many|TRBJ2-6
TGTGCCAGCAGCTTAACCAGCACTACTGGGGCCAACGTCCTGACTTTC
CASSLTSTTGANVLTF
>TRBV7-9|-|few|TRBJ1-2
TGTGCCAGCACCCTAACAGGGATTCAAGGCTACACCTTC
CASTLTGIQGYTF